This TCR beta chain was sequenced in a study of T-cell reconstitution after alpha-beta-depleted transplantation in children. Overall study findings and caveats: It was reported that alpha-beta T cells came from several hundred expanded graft clones (about two months after transplant). From newly produced T cells came most of the T-cell counts and diversity one year after transplant. There were some patients whose high TCRbeta diversity at day 60 came from surviving recipient T cells and thymic progenitors.

Concerning this clonotype itself: The antigen is unknown.

Germline V gene data show CDR1 as DFQATT and CDR2 as SNEGSKA (reference sequence). The CDR3 runs to 15 residues. Trimming took off 6 bases at V and 1 base at J, with 17 bases between the two ends. TCRbeta library construction was performed incorporating unique molecular identifiers. One entry per CDR3 protein results from TCRdb running MiXCR on the PCR reads. The sample has roughly 50,000 distinct CDR3 sequences; around 40% are singletons. This specimen was PBMCs, mostly from graft donor cells, taken 360 days after TCRalphabeta/CD19-depleted stem cell transplant. The genes are TRBV20-1 and TRBJ2-3; possibly TRBD2 for D (5 bases). This clonotype was sampled from a male patient between 10 and 17 years old who had a stem cell transplant for acute lymphoblastic leukemia, so the T cells may come from the graft donor. CDR3 region: CSAPPGVLGTDTQYF. The CDR3 DNA sequence: TGCAGTGCCCCCCCCGGGGTATTGGGCACAGATACGCAGTATTTT.